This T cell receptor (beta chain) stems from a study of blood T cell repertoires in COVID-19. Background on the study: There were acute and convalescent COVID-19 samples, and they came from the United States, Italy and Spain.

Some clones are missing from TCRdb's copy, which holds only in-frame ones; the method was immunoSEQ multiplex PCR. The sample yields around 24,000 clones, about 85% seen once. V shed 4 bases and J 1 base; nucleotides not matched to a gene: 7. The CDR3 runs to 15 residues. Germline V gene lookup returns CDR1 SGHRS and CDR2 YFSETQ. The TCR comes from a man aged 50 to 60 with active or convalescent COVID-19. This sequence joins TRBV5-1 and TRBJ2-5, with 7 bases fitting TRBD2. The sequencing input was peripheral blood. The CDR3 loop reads CASSRSGLSQETQYF. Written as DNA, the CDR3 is TGCGCCAGCAGCCGATCGGGACTAAGCCAAGAGACCCAGTACTTC.